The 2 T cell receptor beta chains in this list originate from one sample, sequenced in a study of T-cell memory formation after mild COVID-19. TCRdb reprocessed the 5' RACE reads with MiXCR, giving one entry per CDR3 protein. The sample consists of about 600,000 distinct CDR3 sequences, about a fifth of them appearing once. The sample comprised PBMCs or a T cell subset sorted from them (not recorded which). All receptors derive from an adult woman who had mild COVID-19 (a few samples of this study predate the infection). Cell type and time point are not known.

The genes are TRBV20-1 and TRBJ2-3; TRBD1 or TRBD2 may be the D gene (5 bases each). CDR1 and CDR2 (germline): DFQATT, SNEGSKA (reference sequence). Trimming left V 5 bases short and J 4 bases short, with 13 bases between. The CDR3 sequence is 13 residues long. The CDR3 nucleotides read TGCAGTGCTCCCTTAGGGACCGCAGATACGCAGTATTTT. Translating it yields CSAPLGTADTQYF.

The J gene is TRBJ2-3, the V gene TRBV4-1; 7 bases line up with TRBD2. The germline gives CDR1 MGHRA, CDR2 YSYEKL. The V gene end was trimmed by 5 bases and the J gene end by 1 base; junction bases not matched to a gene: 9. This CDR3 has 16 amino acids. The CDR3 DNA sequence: TGCGCCAGCAGCTCGAGGGAGGGAGCGGGCACAGATACGCAGTATTTT. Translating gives CASSSREGAGTDTQYF.